This T cell receptor beta chain was profiled in a study of graft-versus-host responses after intestinal transplantation. Study observations and caveats: Analysis identified GvH clones in recipient marrow, with some appearing first in ileum or blood.

Trimming left V 6 bases short and J 0 bases short, with 16 bases between. The CDR3 is 16 residues long. Germline CDR1 and CDR2: MNHNY and SVGAGI (reference sequence). Regarding this clone: The antigen remains undetermined.

Profiling relied on immunoSEQ multiplex PCR, and the TCRdb table lists in-frame clones only, not all of them. The sample has around 43,000 clones; about 91% are singletons. The source of this sequence is a human patient who received an intestinal transplant, so some T cells may come from the graft donor. This sample comprised PBMCs, obtained 524 days after transplant. V usage is TRBV6-6 and J usage is TRBJ2-3; D possibly corresponds to TRBD2 (5 bases). CDR3 residues: CASRPTRFLSTDTQYF. The CDR3 DNA is TGTGCCAGCAGACCAACTAGGTTCCTTAGCACAGATACGCAGTATTTT.